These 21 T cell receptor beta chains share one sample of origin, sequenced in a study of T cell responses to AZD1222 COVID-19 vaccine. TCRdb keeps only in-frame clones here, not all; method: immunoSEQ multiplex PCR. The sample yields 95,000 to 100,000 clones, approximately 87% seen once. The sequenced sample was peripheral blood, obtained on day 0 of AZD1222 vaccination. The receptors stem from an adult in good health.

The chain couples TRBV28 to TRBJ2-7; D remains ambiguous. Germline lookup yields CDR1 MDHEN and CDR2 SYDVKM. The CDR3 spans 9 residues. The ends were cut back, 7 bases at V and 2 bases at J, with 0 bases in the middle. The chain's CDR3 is CASTYEQYF. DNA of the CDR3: TGTGCCAGCACCTACGAGCAGTACTTC.

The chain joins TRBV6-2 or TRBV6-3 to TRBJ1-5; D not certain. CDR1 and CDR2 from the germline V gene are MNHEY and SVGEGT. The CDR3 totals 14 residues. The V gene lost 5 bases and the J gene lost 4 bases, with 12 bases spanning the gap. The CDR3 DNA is TGTGCCAGCAGTCAACTGATCCCGAATCAGCCCCAGCATTTT. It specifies CASSQLIPNQPQHF.

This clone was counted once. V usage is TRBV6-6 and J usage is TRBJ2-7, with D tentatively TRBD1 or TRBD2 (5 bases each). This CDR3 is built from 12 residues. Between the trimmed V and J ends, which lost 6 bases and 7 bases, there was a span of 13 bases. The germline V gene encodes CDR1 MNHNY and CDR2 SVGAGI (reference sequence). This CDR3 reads CASRGETREQYF. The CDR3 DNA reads TGTGCCAGCAGGGGGGAAACCCGGGAGCAGTACTTC.

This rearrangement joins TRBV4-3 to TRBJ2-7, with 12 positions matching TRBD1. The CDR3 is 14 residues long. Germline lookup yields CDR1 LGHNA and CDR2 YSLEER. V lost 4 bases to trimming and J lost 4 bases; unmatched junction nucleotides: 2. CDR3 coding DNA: TGCGCCAGCAGCCGGGACAGGGGGCCTTACGAGCAGTACTTC. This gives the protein CASSRDRGPYEQYF.

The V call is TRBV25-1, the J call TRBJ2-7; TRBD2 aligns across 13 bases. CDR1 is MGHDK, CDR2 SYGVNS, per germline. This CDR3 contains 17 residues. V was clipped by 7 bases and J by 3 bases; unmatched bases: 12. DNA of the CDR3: TGTGCCAGCACCGAGGGACTAGCGGGAAACAGAGACTACGAGCAGTACTTC. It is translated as CASTEGLAGNRDYEQYF.

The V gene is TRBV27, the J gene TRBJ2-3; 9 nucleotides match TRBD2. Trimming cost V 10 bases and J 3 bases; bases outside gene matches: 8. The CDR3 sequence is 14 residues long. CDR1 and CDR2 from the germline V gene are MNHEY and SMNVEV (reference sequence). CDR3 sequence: CATSPGLATDTQYF. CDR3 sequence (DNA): TGTGCCACGTCACCGGGACTAGCTACAGATACGCAGTATTTT.

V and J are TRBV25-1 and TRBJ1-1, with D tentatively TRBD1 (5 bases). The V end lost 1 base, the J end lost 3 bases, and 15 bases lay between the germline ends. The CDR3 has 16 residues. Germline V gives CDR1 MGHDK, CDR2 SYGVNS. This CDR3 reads CASSELGLRGDTEAFF. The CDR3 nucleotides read TGTGCCAGCAGTGAATTGGGGCTTAGGGGAGACACTGAAGCTTTCTTT.

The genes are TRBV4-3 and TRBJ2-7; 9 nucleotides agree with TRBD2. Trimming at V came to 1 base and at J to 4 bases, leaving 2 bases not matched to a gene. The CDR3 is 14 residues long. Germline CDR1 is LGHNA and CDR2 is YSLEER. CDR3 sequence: CASSQVLAGYEQYF. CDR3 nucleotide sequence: TGCGCCAGCAGCCAAGTTCTAGCGGGATACGAGCAGTACTTC.

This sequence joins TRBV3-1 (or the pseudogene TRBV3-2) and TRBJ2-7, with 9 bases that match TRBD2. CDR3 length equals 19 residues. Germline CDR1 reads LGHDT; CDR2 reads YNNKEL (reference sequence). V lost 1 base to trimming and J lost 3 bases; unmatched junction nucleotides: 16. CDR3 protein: CASSQVRQGSSGSNYEQYF. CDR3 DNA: TGTGCCAGCAGCCAAGTGAGGCAGGGGAGTAGCGGGAGTAACTACGAGCAGTACTTC.

The CDR3 loop is CASSLLRGRRAYEQYF. As DNA, the CDR3 is TGTGCCAGCAGCTTACTTCGGGGACGGAGGGCCTACGAGCAGTACTTC. The chain uses TRBV11-2 and TRBJ2-7; perhaps TRBD2 as D (6 bases). V lost 2 bases and J lost 2, with 16 bases in between. Germline CDR1 SGHAT, CDR2 FQNNGV. The CDR3 is 16 residues long.

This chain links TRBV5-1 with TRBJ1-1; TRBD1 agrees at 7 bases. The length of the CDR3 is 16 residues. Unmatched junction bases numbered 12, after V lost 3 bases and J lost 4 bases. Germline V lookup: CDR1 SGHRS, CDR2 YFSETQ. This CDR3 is CASSSQGQFDPTEAFF. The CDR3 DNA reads TGCGCCAGCAGCTCACAGGGACAGTTTGATCCCACTGAAGCTTTCTTT.

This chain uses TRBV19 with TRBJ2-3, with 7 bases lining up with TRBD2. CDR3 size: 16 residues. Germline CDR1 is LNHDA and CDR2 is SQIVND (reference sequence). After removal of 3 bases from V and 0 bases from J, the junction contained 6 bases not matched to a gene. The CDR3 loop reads CASSISRGSSTDTQYF. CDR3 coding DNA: TGTGCCAGTAGTATCTCTCGCGGGAGTAGCACAGATACGCAGTATTTT.

CDR3 amino acids: CASSYSGSSYNEQFF. CDR3 sequence (DNA): TGTGCCAGCAGTTACAGCGGGAGCTCCTACAATGAGCAGTTCTTC. The chain carries TRBV6-5 and TRBJ2-1; 8 bases map to TRBD2. The CDR3 length is 15 residues. Germline assignment: CDR1 MNHEY and CDR2 SVGAGI. V shed 2 bases, J shed 0 bases, and the junction held 0 bases outside the gene matches.

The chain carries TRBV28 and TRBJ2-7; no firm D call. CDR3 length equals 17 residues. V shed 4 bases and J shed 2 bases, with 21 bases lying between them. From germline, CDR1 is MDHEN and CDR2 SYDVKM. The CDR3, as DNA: TGTGCCAGCAGTTCCTACCCCGCCGGGCAGGAAGCCTACGAGCAGTACTTC. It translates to CASSSYPAGQEAYEQYF.

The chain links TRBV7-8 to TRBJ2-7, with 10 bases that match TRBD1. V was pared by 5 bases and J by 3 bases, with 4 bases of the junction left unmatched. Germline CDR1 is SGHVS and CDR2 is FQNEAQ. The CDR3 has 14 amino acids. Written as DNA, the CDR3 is TGTGCCAGCAGCGAGACAGGGGGCCTCTACGAGCAGTACTTC. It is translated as CASSETGGLYEQYF.

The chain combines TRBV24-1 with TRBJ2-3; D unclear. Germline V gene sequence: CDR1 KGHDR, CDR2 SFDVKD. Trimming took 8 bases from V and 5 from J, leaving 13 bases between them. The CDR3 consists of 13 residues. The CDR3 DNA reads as TGTGCCACCACCACCGGAACCGAAGATACGCAGTATTTT. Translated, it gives CATTTGTEDTQYF.

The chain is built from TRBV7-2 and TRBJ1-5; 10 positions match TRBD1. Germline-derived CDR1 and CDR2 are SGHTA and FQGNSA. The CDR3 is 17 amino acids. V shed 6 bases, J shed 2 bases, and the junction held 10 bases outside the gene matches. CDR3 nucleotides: TGTGCCAGCAGTTCCGGGACAGGGGCAAAAGGCAATCAGCCCCAGCATTTT. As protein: CASSSGTGAKGNQPQHF.

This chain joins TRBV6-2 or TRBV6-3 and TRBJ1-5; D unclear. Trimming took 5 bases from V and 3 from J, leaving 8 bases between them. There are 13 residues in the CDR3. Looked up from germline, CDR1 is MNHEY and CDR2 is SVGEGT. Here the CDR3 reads CASSPFNNQPQHF. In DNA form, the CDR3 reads TGTGCCAGCAGTCCGTTCAACAATCAGCCCCAGCATTTT.

The chain's CDR3 is CTSSRLEGSGEQYF. DNA for the CDR3: TGCACCAGCAGCCGGTTGGAGGGTTCTGGCGAGCAGTACTTC. V usage is TRBV1 and J usage is TRBJ2-7; whether TRBD2, the table's D call, matches the DNA was not checked. TRBV1 is a pseudogene. This CDR3 contains 14 residues.

The CDR3 DNA sequence: TGTGCCAGCAGCCACTTAGGGCTAGCGGGAGGGGGGGAGACCCAGTACTTC. Translating it yields CASSHLGLAGGGETQYF. V usage is TRBV3-1 (or the pseudogene TRBV3-2) and J usage is TRBJ2-5, with TRBD2 matching 12 bases. V shed 3 bases and J 5 bases; nucleotides not matched to a gene: 10. This CDR3 is 17 amino acids long. CDR1 and CDR2 from the germline V gene are LGHDT and YNNKEL (reference sequence).

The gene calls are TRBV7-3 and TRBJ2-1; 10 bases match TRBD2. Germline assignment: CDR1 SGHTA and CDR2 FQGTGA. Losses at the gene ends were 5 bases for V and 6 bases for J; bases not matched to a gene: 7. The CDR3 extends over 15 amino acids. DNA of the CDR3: TGTGCCAGCAGCCAAGGGGTAGCGGGAGGCAATGAGCAGTTCTTC. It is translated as CASSQGVAGGNEQFF.